A selection of T cell receptor beta chains follows, all from one sample in a study of cytomegalovirus exposure and HLA in healthy donors. Assay: immunoSEQ multiplex PCR; the TCRdb copy retains only in-frame clones and omits some. The sample shows around 130,000 clones, around 78% of them seen only once. Sequencing was done on a sample of PBMCs. The source of these receptors is a woman between 18 and 30 years old in good health and CMV-seronegative. CDR3s include the opening cysteine and the closing phenylalanine or tryptophan. Fields, in order: CDR3 length, D gene, V gene, J gene, CDR3 protein. A D gene is named only where the DNA matches it firmly.

length: 14
D: -
V: TRBV6-5
J: TRBJ1-4
CDR3: CASSLSVRGEKLFF

length: 14
D: TRBD2
V: TRBV2
J: TRBJ2-1
CDR3: CASSVASGYNEQFF

length: 14
D: TRBD1
V: TRBV6-5
J: TRBJ2-1
CDR3: CASSFRTGVNEQFF

length: 12
D: -
V: TRBV7-9
J: TRBJ1-1
CDR3: CASSFLDTEAFF

length: 15
D: -
V: TRBV7-8
J: TRBJ2-7
CDR3: CASSLAGLHSYEQYF

length: 16
D: -
V: TRBV10-1
J: TRBJ2-2
CDR3: CASSPRAGQGAGELFF

length: 16
D: -
V: TRBV14
J: TRBJ1-5
CDR3: CASSQDVETGNQPQHF

length: 16
D: TRBD2
V: TRBV30
J: TRBJ2-2
CDR3: CAWGGLAGDGTGELFF

length: 14
D: TRBD1
V: TRBV5-1
J: TRBJ1-2
CDR3: CASSVDRGYNGYTF

length: 15
D: TRBD2
V: TRBV9
J: TRBJ2-1
CDR3: CASSSGLAGGYEQFF

length: 15
D: TRBD1
V: TRBV10-2
J: TRBJ1-4
CDR3: CASSEDGRGPEKLFF

length: 15
D: TRBD2
V: TRBV5-4
J: TRBJ2-2
CDR3: CASSSGGLHTGELFF

length: 16
D: TRBD2
V: TRBV19
J: TRBJ2-1
CDR3: CASTSRVAGVRNEQFF

length: 15
D: -
V: TRBV5-1
J: TRBJ2-7
CDR3: CASSLARTATYEQYF

length: 12
D: -
V: TRBV7-6
J: TRBJ2-3
CDR3: CASSLRSDTQYF

length: 12
D: -
V: TRBV29-1
J: TRBJ2-3
CDR3: CSARQGTDTQYF

length: 14
D: -
V: TRBV27
J: TRBJ2-7
CDR3: CASAPGVLSYEQYF

length: 18
D: TRBD1
V: TRBV4-1
J: TRBJ1-2
CDR3: CASSQDQWTGASNYGYTF

length: 13
D: -
V: TRBV30
J: TRBJ2-7
CDR3: CASTEAESYEQYF

length: 16
D: -
V: TRBV7-2
J: TRBJ2-1
CDR3: CASSLQGGSLRNEQFF